This T cell receptor beta chain was found in a study of OX40 agonist ivuxolimab in advanced cancers. As for the study in general: Patients received ivuxolimab, an agonistic anti-OX40 (CD134) antibody. Intravenous ivuxolimab was administered to patients every 2 weeks at 0.01 to 10 mg/kg.

Regarding the study as a whole: By week 6 at 0.1 to 3.0 mg/kg, blood CD4+ and CD8+ T cells had expanded clonally. Compared with others, partial responders at 0.1-3.0 mg/kg displayed clonal expansion among the lowest.

Details on this clone: The antigen remains unidentified.

Profiled with immunoSEQ multiplex PCR; TCRdb holds only in-frame clones, not every one. The sample records around 66,000 clones, approximately 90% being singletons. Sequenced material: CD4+ or CD8+ T cells sorted from blood, taken in a trial of the OX40 agonist ivuxolimab. This receptor was obtained from an adult with an advanced solid tumor such as melanoma, head and neck, liver or kidney cancer.

In DNA, the CDR3 is TGTGCCAGCAGCTCCCACACAGATACGCAGTATTTT. Translated: CASSSHTDTQYF. The genes are TRBV7-2 and TRBJ2-3; no clear D gene. The CDR3 is made up of 12 amino acids. V lost 4 bases, J lost 2 bases, and 4 bases lay in between. Germline V lookup: CDR1 SGHTA, CDR2 FQGNSA.